A single T cell receptor (beta chain) is shown here with its context. The CDR3 has 17 residues. Trimming took off 3 bases at V and 0 bases at J, with 17 bases between the two ends. In germline, CDR1 is SGHDN, CDR2 FVKESK. The method was immunoSEQ multiplex PCR; TCRdb's version includes in-frame clones alone and lacks a portion of them. This table holds about 350,000 clones, around 83% found once. Regarding treatment: roughly 20 received Ad26.COV2.S at low or high dose, single or two shots; 5 received placebo; per-sample allocation not given. After the first vaccine or placebo injection, samples were drawn on day 63. A Boston donor was an adult aged 18-55 years. This record belongs to a study of Ad26.COV2.S vaccination and SARS-CoV-2 variants.

Material: peripheral blood, obtained in a trial of Ad26.COV2.S vaccine versus placebo. This sequence originates from a person aged 18-65 years who received the Ad26.COV2.S COVID-19 vaccine or a placebo. This chain uses TRBV14 with TRBJ2-5; D gene unclear. The DNA of the CDR3 is TGTGCCAGCAGCCATCTGCAGGCCAGCGCGTACCAAGAGACCCAGTACTTC. As protein: CASSHLQASAYQETQYF. The whole variable domain, remainder taken from reference TRBV14 and TRBJ2-5, is EAGVTQFPSHSVIEKGQTVTLRCDPISGHDNLYWYRRVMGKEIKFLLHFVKESKQDESGMPNNRFLAERTGGTYSTLKVQPAELEDSGVYFCASSHLQASAYQETQYFGPGTRLLVL.